The 3 T cell receptor beta chains below come from one sample, sequenced in a study of T cells in Graves' hyperthyroidism and ophthalmopathy. Authors of the study amplified TCR beta CDR3 regions from RNA transcripts. During a first-round RT-PCR of the TCR CDR3, the HTBI primer set was used. TCRdb used MiXCR to reprocess the multiplex PCR reads, holding one entry per CDR3 protein. This repertoire shows about 760,000 distinct CDR3 sequences, around a third found once; its top ten account for about a third. Sequenced: blood. Source of these receptors: a middle-aged woman with Graves' hyperthyroidism.

This clonotype was observed a handful of times. The chain joins TRBV9 to TRBJ1-2, with D possibly being TRBD1 (5 bases). Germline V gives CDR1 SGDLS, CDR2 YYNGEE. Deletions cut 3 bases from V and 4 bases from J, with 13 bases between. This CDR3 region has 14 residues. The DNA for the CDR3 is TGTGCCAGCAGCGGGGGGGGGATACTCTATGGCTACACCTTC. Protein sequence: CASSGGGILYGYTF.

This sequence joins TRBV11-3 and TRBJ2-5; TRBD2 matches at 12 bases. The CDR3 is 13 amino acids. Trimming took 10 bases from V and 5 from J; bases not matched to a gene: 5. Germline V lookup: CDR1 SGHNT, CDR2 YENEEA. Here the CDR3 DNA reads TGTGCCACCCGACTAGCGGGAGTTGAGACCCAGTACTTC. Protein: CATRLAGVETQYF.

The chain carries TRBV4-3 and TRBJ2-7; 9 nucleotides align to TRBD1. J lost 3 bases, V lost 0 bases, and 3 bases had no gene match. The CDR3 is 15 amino acids. The germline V gene encodes CDR1 LGHNA and CDR2 YSLEER. The CDR3 DNA follows: TGCGCCAGCAGCCAAGAAGACAGGGGGAACTACGAGCAGTACTTC. Protein product: CASSQEDRGNYEQYF.